The 19 T cell receptor beta chains reported below all come from one sample, sequenced in a study of CD8+ T cells in alopecia areata. RNA was isolated and reverse transcribed to cDNA, the sequencing template. The repertoire was sequenced with immunoSEQ multiplex PCR; TCRdb's copy has only in-frame clones and lacks some. Of some 120,000 clones in the sample, 58% were seen once. The sample was CD4+ T cells sorted from blood, taken at week 0. These receptors all come from a human donor with alopecia areata.

The chain employs TRBV29-1 and TRBJ2-3; TRBD1 is a possible D gene (5 bases). V was clipped by 7 bases and J by 3 bases, with 14 bases between them. This CDR3 spans 13 amino acids. The V gene's germline CDR1 is SQVTM and CDR2 ANQGSEA. CDR3 bases: TGCAGCGCTCAACAGACAGCGACAGATACGCAGTATTTT. Translating gives CSAQQTATDTQYF.

This clone was counted only a few times. V usage is TRBV5-1 and J usage is TRBJ1-1; 8 bases map to TRBD1. The CDR3 covers 14 residues. J lost 1 base, V lost 4 bases, and 3 bases had no gene match. The germline V gene encodes CDR1 SGHRS and CDR2 YFSETQ. The CDR3 region is CASSAGTGNTEAFF. The CDR3 DNA reads TGCGCCAGCAGCGCCGGGACAGGGAACACTGAAGCTTTCTTT.

The chain couples TRBV6-1 to TRBJ2-6; D ambiguous. Germline CDR1 is MNHNS and CDR2 is SASEGT. The CDR3 runs to 15 residues. Trimming stripped 5 bases from V and 4 bases from J, with 12 bases between. The CDR3 spells CASSPRGSGANVLTF. CDR3 nucleotides: TGTGCCAGCAGTCCCCGTGGGTCCGGGGCCAACGTCCTGACTTTC.

The genes are TRBV5-1 and TRBJ1-4; D is unresolved. Between the trimmed V and J ends, which lost 5 bases and 7 bases, there was a span of 15 bases. The germline CDR1 and CDR2 sequences are SGHRS and YFSETQ. This CDR3 region has 14 residues. In nucleotides, the CDR3 is TGCGCCAGCAGGCCGGGCCAGCATCCTGAAAAACTGTTTTTT. Protein sequence: CASRPGQHPEKLFF.

V and J are TRBV14 and TRBJ2-2, with D perhaps TRBD2 (5 bases). CDR1 is SGHDN, CDR2 FVKESK, per germline. This CDR3 has 17 residues. The V and J ends lost 0 bases and 0 bases respectively, with 11 bases between them. CDR3 sequence reads: CASSQDLNGANTGELFF. DNA of the CDR3: TGTGCCAGCAGCCAAGATCTAAACGGGGCGAACACCGGGGAGCTGTTTTTT.

V usage is TRBV4-2 and J usage is TRBJ2-5, with D possibly being TRBD2 (6 bases). Germline CDR1 is LGHNA and CDR2 is YNFKEQ. Trimming removed 1 base from V and 2 bases from J, with 20 bases in between. There are 18 residues in the CDR3. CDR3 loop: CASSQVVRTGTAQETQYF. Written as DNA, the CDR3 is TGTGCCAGCAGCCAAGTAGTTCGGACTGGGACTGCTCAAGAGACCCAGTACTTC.

The V call is TRBV11-2, the J call TRBJ2-3; 13 bases match TRBD2. The J segment lost 6 bases and the V segment lost 5 bases, leaving 8 bases of the junction unmatched. Germline loops: CDR1 SGHAT, CDR2 FQNNGV. This CDR3 has 16 amino acids. CDR3 nucleotide sequence: TGTGCCAGCAGCCCCCGGACTAGCGGGGGTTCGGATACGCAGTATTTT. Its protein is CASSPRTSGGSDTQYF.

J is TRBJ2-7 and V is TRBV29-1; no firm D call. Germline V gives CDR1 SQVTM, CDR2 ANQGSEA. CDR3 length: 12 amino acids. With 4 bases removed from V and 4 bases from J, the gap between germline ends came to 11 bases. The CDR3: CSVGQAEYEQYF. CDR3 DNA sequence: TGCAGCGTTGGCCAGGCCGAATACGAGCAGTACTTC.

This clone was recorded only once. This rearrangement joins TRBV10-3 to TRBJ2-2; D call uncertain. V was shortened by 7 bases and J by 0 bases, with 15 bases between the two germline ends. Looked up from germline, CDR1 is ENHRY and CDR2 is SYGVKD. This CDR3 contains 16 residues. CDR3 in DNA: TGTGCCATCAAAGACGGTAGAGTCGCGAACACCGGGGAGCTGTTTTTT. This translates into CAIKDGRVANTGELFF.

V is TRBV4-1 and J is TRBJ1-2; possibly TRBD1 for D (6 bases). Germline-derived CDR1 and CDR2 are MGHRA and YSYEKL. The CDR3 covers 14 residues. Trimming took 3 bases from V and 8 from J, leaving 16 bases between them. The CDR3 nucleotides are TGCGCCAGCAGCCACGATAGGGGGTTCCGGGGCTACACCTTC. Translating gives CASSHDRGFRGYTF.

V usage is TRBV27 and J usage is TRBJ2-5; D may match TRBD1 or TRBD2 (6 bases each). CDR1 MNHEY and CDR2 SMNVEV come from the germline V gene (reference sequence). Between the trimmed V and J ends, which lost 6 bases and 5 bases, there was a span of 16 bases. The CDR3 covers 14 residues. The CDR3 protein is CASRKTRGGETQYF. DNA of the CDR3: TGTGCCAGCAGGAAGACTAGAGGGGGGGAGACCCAGTACTTC.

This clone was counted a few times. The J gene is TRBJ2-7, the V gene TRBV2, with a weak D call TRBD1 (6 bases). Germline CDR1 reads SNHLY; CDR2 reads FYNNEI. The length of the CDR3 is 13 residues. The V end lost 2 bases, the J end lost 5 bases, and 10 bases lay between the germline ends. CDR3 protein: CASSESGAHEQYF. The CDR3 bases are TGTGCCAGCAGTGAATCAGGGGCCCACGAGCAGTACTTC.

The chain joins TRBV6-6 to TRBJ1-5; unclear D gene. Trimming left V 2 bases short and J 6 bases short, with 14 bases between. This CDR3 region has 15 residues. Germline V CDR1 and CDR2: MNHNY, SVGAGI (reference sequence). CDR3 nucleotides: TGTGCCAGCAGTTACCTCGCTTGGCAAGGTCAGCCCCAGCATTTT. Translating it yields CASSYLAWQGQPQHF.

The V call is TRBV7-2, the J call TRBJ2-7; 8 bases line up with TRBD1. In germline, CDR1 is SGHTA, CDR2 FQGNSA. The V segment lost 2 bases and the J segment 3 bases; nucleotides outside the gene matches: 3. This CDR3 contains 14 residues. The CDR3 DNA reads TGTGCCAGCAGCTTAAACAGGGGGGACTACGAGCAGTACTTC. The encoded protein is CASSLNRGDYEQYF.

This clone has only a few counts. The chain recombines TRBV30 with TRBJ2-1; TRBD2 aligns across 15 bases. The CDR3 totals 16 residues. The V segment lost 2 bases and the J segment 8 bases; nucleotides outside the gene matches: 7. The germline V gene encodes CDR1 GTSNPN and CDR2 SVGIG (reference sequence). For the CDR3, the DNA is TGTGCCTGGAGTCCGGGACTAGCGGGAGGCAACGATGAGCAGTTCTTC. This gives the protein CAWSPGLAGGNDEQFF. The variable domain in full, with the rest retrieved from reference TRBV30 and TRBJ2-1, is SQTIHQWPATLVQPVGSPLSLECTVEGTSNPNLYWYRQAAGRGLQLLFYSVGIGQISSEVPQNLSASRPQDRQFILSSKKLLLSDSGFYLCAWSPGLAGGNDEQFFGPGTRLTVL.

V gene TRBV27 combines with J gene TRBJ1-5; the match to TRBD1 covers 7 bases. The CDR3 runs to 14 residues. The germline gives CDR1 MNHEY, CDR2 SMNVEV (reference sequence). With 2 bases clipped from V and 7 bases from J, the junction kept 5 bases outside the gene matches. The CDR3, as DNA: TGTGCCAGCAGTTTAACAGGGGCTCGACAGCCCCAGCATTTT. Encoded protein: CASSLTGARQPQHF.

The chain has TRBV27 and TRBJ2-5; D is perhaps TRBD2 (5 bases). V lost 10 bases and J 2 bases, leaving 14 bases between the germline ends. The CDR3 has 13 residues. Germline-derived CDR1 and CDR2 are MNHEY and SMNVEV (reference sequence). The CDR3 sequence: CATRRSGQETQYF. The DNA for the CDR3 is TGTGCCACCCGCCGGAGCGGACAAGAGACCCAGTACTTC.

The V gene is TRBV15, the J gene TRBJ2-5, with TRBD1 matching 9 bases. The CDR3 is made up of 13 amino acids. Germline V CDR1 and CDR2: LNHNV, YYDKDF (reference sequence). Trimming at V came to 7 bases and at J to 4 bases, leaving 4 bases not matched to a gene. This chain's CDR3 is CATTPDRGETQYF. As DNA, the CDR3 is TGTGCCACCACCCCGGACAGGGGAGAGACCCAGTACTTC. The variable domain in full, with the rest retrieved from reference TRBV15 and TRBJ2-5, is DAMVIQNPRYQVTQFGKPVTLSCSQTLNHNVMYWYQQKSSQAPKLLFHYYDKDFNNEADTPDNFQSRRPNTSFCFLDIRSPGLGDTAMYLCATTPDRGETQYFGPGTRLLVL.

The chain joins TRBV5-1 to TRBJ1-2, with TRBD1 identical over 9 bases. Trimming at V came to 4 bases and at J to 5 bases, leaving 3 bases not matched to a gene. Germline-derived CDR1 and CDR2 are SGHRS and YFSETQ. The CDR3 runs 13 residues. CDR3 residues: CASSEGTGYGYTF. CDR3 nucleotide sequence: TGCGCCAGCAGCGAAGGGACAGGGTATGGCTACACCTTC.